A selection of T cell receptor beta chains follows, all from one sample in a study of PD-1 blockade in mismatch repair-deficient tumors. Data came from immunoSEQ multiplex PCR; TCRdb stores just in-frame clones and leaves some out. The sample yields about 68,000 clones, 78% seen once. Specimen: peripheral blood, collected 2 weeks after starting pembrolizumab. These receptors were collected from an adult with mismatch repair-deficient cancer. Both conserved end residues are part of each CDR3. The D gene is left open where the match is weak. Not all rows give a size; the values are once, few, many and, for expanded clones, a class.

J,D,V,size,CDR3,DNA
TRBJ2-7,.,TRBV9,few,CASSERDGAYEQYF,TGTGCCAGCAGCGAACGGGACGGTGCCTACGAGCAGTACTTC
TRBJ2-5,TRBD1,TRBV4-2,.,CASSQGPGTGGLETQYF,TGTGCCAGCAGCCAAGGACCTGGGACAGGGGGCTTGGAGACCCAGTACTTC
TRBJ2-1,TRBD2,TRBV27,.,CASSPLPAGGPGEQFF,TGTGCCAGCAGTCCCCTCCCTGCGGGAGGGCCAGGGGAGCAGTTCTTC
TRBJ1-2,.,TRBV6-5,once,CASSSPRGAGPSGYTF,TGTGCCAGCAGTTCACCGAGGGGCGCGGGCCCTTCTGGCTACACCTTC
TRBJ1-5,.,TRBV25-1,.,CASSESGIGNQPQHF,TGTGCCAGCAGTGAATCTGGGATAGGTAATCAGCCCCAGCATTTT
TRBJ2-3,.,TRBV11-2,.,CASSLWTFTQYF,TGTGCCAGCAGCCTGTGGACGTTCACGCAGTATTTT
TRBJ2-7,.,TRBV6-6,.,CASSNWDSPASYEQYF,TGTGCCAGCAGTAACTGGGACTCCCCTGCCTCCTACGAGCAGTACTTC
TRBJ1-2,TRBD1,TRBV6-1,.,CASSAGTERGGYTF,TGTGCCAGCAGTGCCGGGACAGAGAGGGGAGGCTACACCTTC
TRBJ2-1,.,TRBV9,.,CASSVGGGPLKEQFF,TGTGCCAGCAGCGTAGGAGGAGGGCCCTTGAAAGAGCAGTTCTTC
TRBJ2-2,.,TRBV11-3,.,CASSPSTGELFF,TGTGCCAGCAGCCCTTCTACCGGGGAGCTGTTTTTT
TRBJ1-5,.,TRBV6-5,.,CASSPSLNQPQHF,TGTGCCAGCAGTCCCTCTCTGAATCAGCCCCAGCATTTT
TRBJ2-3,.,TRBV11-3,.,CASSFGTLITDTQYF,TGTGCCAGCAGCTTTGGGACGTTGATCACAGATACGCAGTATTTT
TRBJ2-3,.,TRBV18,.,CASSPMVTDTQYF,TGTGCCAGCTCACCTATGGTCACAGATACGCAGTATTTT
TRBJ1-2,.,TRBV30,.,CAFTDSFYGYTF,TGTGCCTTTACGGACAGTTTCTATGGCTACACCTTC
TRBJ2-1,TRBD2,TRBV18,.,CASSQPGLAGVSYNEQFF,TGTGCCAGCTCACAACCGGGACTAGCGGGAGTATCATACAATGAGCAGTTCTTC
TRBJ2-7,.,TRBV27,.,CASSWGGSYEQYF,TGTGCCAGCAGCTGGGGAGGCTCCTACGAGCAGTACTTC
TRBJ1-5,.,TRBV12-5,few,CASAPEGRRYQPQHF,TGTGCTAGTGCCCCCGAAGGACGGAGGTATCAGCCCCAGCATTTT
TRBJ1-5,.,TRBV18,.,CASSQAGDKPQHF,TGTGCCAGCTCACAGGCAGGGGATAAGCCCCAGCATTTT
TRBJ2-2,TRBD1,TRBV29-1,.,CSATQGGTGELFF,TGCAGCGCCACACAGGGGGGCACCGGGGAGCTGTTTTTT
TRBJ2-1,TRBD2,TRBV7-3,.,CASSLERLAVNEQFF,TGTGCCAGCAGCTTAGAACGACTAGCGGTCAATGAGCAGTTCTTC
TRBJ2-7,.,TRBV30,.,CAWSVPETGLREQYF,TGTGCCTGGAGTGTACCCGAGACAGGATTGAGGGAGCAGTACTTC
TRBJ2-3,.,TRBV10-3,.,CAISEFTGDADTQYF,TGTGCCATCAGTGAGTTCACGGGGGACGCAGATACGCAGTATTTT
TRBJ2-2,TRBD1,TRBV5-1,.,CASSFQDRGVGELFF,TGCGCCAGCAGTTTCCAAGACAGGGGAGTCGGGGAGCTGTTTTTT
TRBJ1-2,.,TRBV30,.,CAWSSRGDDYGYTF,TGTGCCTGGAGTTCCAGGGGAGACGACTATGGCTACACCTTC
TRBJ1-1,TRBD1,TRBV19,.,CASSTQGGSTEAFF,TGTGCCAGTAGTACACAGGGGGGGAGCACTGAAGCTTTCTTT
TRBJ2-1,TRBD2,TRBV14,few,CASSQKSRTSGRTYNEQFF,TGTGCCAGCAGCCAAAAAAGCCGGACTAGCGGGAGAACCTACAATGAGCAGTTCTTC
TRBJ2-7,.,TRBV7-9,.,CASSPGPREQYF,TGTGCCAGCAGCCCCGGACCGAGGGAGCAGTACTTC
TRBJ2-3,.,TRBV5-1,.,CASSSTRSGDTQYF,TGCGCCAGCAGCTCCACTCGAAGCGGAGATACGCAGTATTTT